The 9 T cell receptor beta chains below come from one sample, sequenced in a study of monozygotic twins with inflammatory bowel disease. TCRdb reprocessed the 5' RACE reads, with one entry per CDR3 protein and no DNA. The repertoire table contains about 420,000 distinct CDR3 sequences. Sequences were obtained from blood. These receptor sequences come from a human donor with ulcerative colitis or Crohn's disease, or a healthy co-twin of an affected twin (not recorded which).

The rearrangement joins TRBV5-1 to TRBJ1-2. Germline V lookup: CDR1 SGHRS, CDR2 YFSETQ. CDR3 size: 13 residues. The CDR3: CASSPGHLYGYTF.

CDR3 loop: CASSLSEGRAGANEQFF. The chain couples TRBV4-3 to TRBJ2-1; there is no DNA to check the TCRdb D call of TRBD2. The CDR3 length is 17 residues. The germline V gene encodes CDR1 LGHNA and CDR2 YSLEER.

This chain links TRBV14 with TRBJ1-5. Looked up from germline, CDR1 is SGHDN and CDR2 is FVKESK. There are 14 residues in the CDR3. The CDR3 region is CASSPRQGHQPQHF. Complete variable domain (other parts from reference TRBV14 and TRBJ1-5): EAGVTQFPSHSVIEKGQTVTLRCDPISGHDNLYWYRRVMGKEIKFLLHFVKESKQDESGMPNNRFLAERTGGTYSTLKVQPAELEDSGVYFCASSPRQGHQPQHFGDGTRLSIL.

V and J are TRBV30 and TRBJ2-2; with no DNA, the TCRdb D assignment of TRBD2 cannot be verified. Germline V gene sequence: CDR1 GTSNPN, CDR2 SVGIG (reference sequence). The CDR3 sequence is 14 residues long. The chain's CDR3 is CAWRIAGGTGELFF. The variable domain in full, completed from reference TRBV30 and TRBJ2-2, reads SQTIHQWPATLVQPVGSPLSLECTVEGTSNPNLYWYRQAAGRGLQLLFYSVGIGQISSEVPQNLSASRPQDRQFILSSKKLLLSDSGFYLCAWRIAGGTGELFFGEGSRLTVL.

The J gene is TRBJ1-1, the V gene TRBV7-2; TCRdb selects TRBD1, and the lack of DNA leaves this call unchecked. The CDR3 has 16 amino acids. The V gene's germline CDR1 is SGHTA and CDR2 FQGNSA. The CDR3 loop is CASSFDPGTQSAEAFF.

The chain employs TRBV7-9 and TRBJ1-4; TCRdb proposes TRBD1, but this gene call is untestable without DNA. Germline V lookup: CDR1 SEHNR, CDR2 FQNEAQ (reference sequence). The CDR3 is 16 residues long. The CDR3 is CASSLGRGGSNEKLFF.

V is TRBV20-1 and J is TRBJ2-7; the TCRdb D gene call, TRBD2, has no DNA to confirm it. The CDR3 covers 13 residues. CDR1 is DFQATT and CDR2 is SNEGSKA in the germline V gene (reference sequence). The CDR3 loop reads CSGLTSAAYEQYF.

This chain connects TRBV20-1 to TRBJ2-7. CDR1 and CDR2 from the germline V gene are DFQATT and SNEGSKA (reference sequence). The CDR3 is made up of 13 amino acids. CDR3: CSADRILAYEQYF.

This chain connects TRBV30 to TRBJ1-4; TCRdb indicates TRBD1, and absent DNA this call remains unverified. This CDR3 has 16 residues. Germline-derived CDR1 and CDR2 are GTSNPN and SVGIG (reference sequence). The CDR3 protein is CAWSAGRIGKGEKLFF.